This entry is about one T cell receptor (beta chain). The antigen is undetermined. Germline CDR1 and CDR2: SGHTA and FQGTGA. The germline V and J ends were trimmed by 5 bases and 5 bases, with 15 bases remaining between them. CDR3 size: 15 residues. With ipilimumab providing CTLA-4 blockade, focal radiation was administered to patients who had chemo-refractory metastatic non-small-cell lung cancer. These data come from a study of radiotherapy plus CTLA-4 blockade in lung cancer. Study background: Disease control was achieved by less than 40% of patients, and objective responses by 18%.

Findings and limits, study-wide: Alongside interferon-beta, early blood T cell clone dynamics were reportedly the best predictor of response. Following radiotherapy plus ipilimumab, tumor-derived TCR clones expanded in the blood.

Sequenced by immunoSEQ multiplex PCR; TCRdb stores in-frame clones only, minus some. This table holds 90,000 to 100,000 clones, 65% to 75% found once. The chain uses TRBV7-3 and TRBJ2-2, with D maybe TRBD2 (6 bases). This sequence originates from a human donor with non-small cell lung cancer who had a partial response to radiotherapy plus ipilimumab. Some clones in this sample may be carry-over from other donors' samples. Material: peripheral blood, obtained from a patient treated with radiotherapy plus ipilimumab. CDR3 sequence reads: CASSPTGVRTGELFF. The CDR3, as DNA: TGTGCCAGCAGCCCCACGGGGGTAAGGACCGGGGAGCTGTTTTTT.